This T cell receptor beta chain is drawn from a study of cytomegalovirus exposure and HLA in healthy donors. Overall study: Some 85 million unique TCRs from HLA-typed donors were held in an early data release. Points from the study as a whole: With high specificity and sensitivity, the classifier reportedly diagnosed cytomegalovirus status. Immune exposure information available was restricted to CMV serostatus.

The CDR3 totals 12 residues. V lost 2 bases, J lost 5 bases, and 6 bases lay in between. Looked up from germline, CDR1 is KGHSH and CDR2 is LQKENI. The PCR used 60 Vbeta and 13 Jbeta primers. Assay used: immunoSEQ multiplex PCR; TCRdb lists only in-frame clones, some missing. The sample holds approximately 190,000 clones, roughly 80% seen once. Every donor was a healthy person donating bone marrow. This clone was observed a single time. What it binds is unknown. The sample comprised PBMCs. The chain recombines TRBV18 with TRBJ2-5; D perhaps matches TRBD1 (5 bases). This TCR came from a woman aged 18-29 years in good health and CMV-seronegative. In nucleotides, the CDR3 is TGTGCCAGCTCACCAAACAGGGAGACCCAGTACTTC. Residues: CASSPNRETQYF.